This TCR beta chain emerged from a study of long-term antiretroviral therapy in people with HIV. Cryopreserved PBMC samples of about 1-11 million cells were used for DNA extraction. Regarding the study as a whole: There were no data on ART adherence, viral resistance or therapy changes, a gap that limits inferences about post-ART repertoire changes. Control repertoires displayed wider CDR3 length ranges than the HIV repertoires.

An immunoSEQ assay, version v3.0, was performed at survey level. Using immunoSEQ multiplex PCR, the repertoire was profiled, and TCRdb retains in-frame clones only, with some absent. The data contain 30,000 to 35,000 clones, 83% of them singletons. As concerns this clone: As yet, its antigen is unknown.

The sample was unsorted PBMCs, taken 0.4 years before starting antiretroviral therapy. The clonotype was recovered from a man aged 18 to 30 with HIV.

The CDR3 DNA is TGCAGTGGGACAGGGGGCTACGAGCAGTACTTC. It codes for CSGTGGYEQYF. The chain has TRBV20-1 and TRBJ2-7, with 10 nucleotides matching TRBD1. The CDR3 has 11 amino acids. Germline lookup yields CDR1 DFQATT and CDR2 SNEGSKA (reference sequence). V lost 7 bases to trimming and J lost 3 bases; unmatched junction nucleotides: 0.